One sample yielded the 8 T cell receptor beta chains listed below, sequenced in a study of blood T cell repertoires in COVID-19. Sequencing was performed with immunoSEQ multiplex PCR; in TCRdb, only in-frame clones are kept and a portion is missing. The repertoire has a few hundred thousand clones, approximately 91% of them found once; the top ten carry roughly 0.86%. The source material was PBMCs or T cells enriched from blood (not recorded which). The source of these receptors is a woman between 40 and 55 years old who had been exposed to COVID-19.

This chain uses TRBV19 with TRBJ1-5, with 7 bases lining up with TRBD1. Germline values: CDR1 LNHDA, CDR2 SQIVND (reference sequence). The V gene end was trimmed by 6 bases and the J gene end by 5 bases; junction bases not matched to a gene: 7. The CDR3 length is 14 residues. The CDR3 sequence: CASSFRDSDQPQHF. In DNA, the CDR3 is TGTGCCAGTAGCTTCCGGGACAGTGATCAGCCCCAGCATTTT. Full variable domain (missing parts from reference TRBV19 and TRBJ1-5): DGGITQSPKYLFRKEGQNVTLSCEQNLNHDAMYWYRQDPGQGLRLIYYSQIVNDFQKGDIAEGYSVSREKKESFPLTVTSAQKNPTAFYLCASSFRDSDQPQHFGDGTRLSIL.

The V call is TRBV12-5, the J call TRBJ2-1; no definite D call. The length of the CDR3 is 15 residues. Germline loops: CDR1 LGHNT, CDR2 FRNRAP. V lost 0 bases and J lost 7, with 13 bases in between. CDR3: CASGLVVGTDNEQFF. The CDR3 coding sequence is TGTGCTAGTGGTTTGGTAGTAGGAACAGATAATGAGCAGTTCTTC. Combining the CDR3 with reference TRBV12-5 and TRBJ2-1 gives the whole variable domain DARVTQTPRHKVTEMGQEVTMRCQPILGHNTVFWYRQTMMQGLELLAYFRNRAPLDDSGMPKDRFSAEMPDATLATLKIQPSEPRDSAVYFCASGLVVGTDNEQFFGPGTRLTVL.

The rearrangement links TRBV3-1 (or the pseudogene TRBV3-2) to TRBJ1-6, with D hard to call. Looked up from germline, CDR1 is LGHDT and CDR2 is YNNKEL (reference sequence). This CDR3 is 14 amino acids long. V was clipped by 0 bases and J by 8 bases, with 8 bases between them. CDR3 in DNA: TGTGCCAGCAGCCAAGATTTGCGGGATTCACCCCTCCACTTT. This encodes CASSQDLRDSPLHF.

The chain carries TRBV19 and TRBJ1-5; D is perhaps TRBD1 (6 bases). Per the germline V gene, CDR1 is LNHDA and CDR2 is SQIVND (reference sequence). This CDR3 has 16 amino acids. The V gene lost 4 bases and the J gene lost 9 bases, with 22 bases spanning the gap. CDR3 region: CASSTRGQIPIRPQHF. Here the CDR3 DNA reads TGTGCCAGTAGTACCCGTGGACAGATACCGATAAGGCCCCAGCATTTT.

The table lists this clone with a few counts. The chain recombines TRBV3-1 (or the pseudogene TRBV3-2) with TRBJ2-2; 9 positions match TRBD2. The CDR3 covers 17 residues. V trimming: 1 base; J trimming: 5 bases; junction bases outside the gene matches: 8. The germline V gene has CDR1 LGHDT and CDR2 YNNKEL (reference sequence). CDR3 DNA: TGTGCCAGCAGCCAAGCGGCGCGGGGGGGCCGAACCGGGGAGCTGTTTTTT. Residues: CASSQAARGGRTGELFF.

The chain is built from TRBV6-1 and TRBJ1-1; 7 bases are a match to TRBD1. The J segment lost 7 bases and the V segment lost 3 bases, leaving 8 bases of the junction unmatched. Germline V gene lookup returns CDR1 MNHNS and CDR2 SASEGT. The CDR3 is 14 residues long. The CDR3 DNA follows: TGTGCCAGCAGTGATTTAGGGGGCGTTTTTGAAGCTTTCTTT. Protein: CASSDLGGVFEAFF.

This sequence joins TRBV6-5 and TRBJ2-7, with TRBD1 matching 7 bases. V lost 7 bases and J lost 6; bases outside the gene matches: 12. Germline V gene data show CDR1 as MNHEY and CDR2 as SVGAGI. The CDR3 loop spans 14 amino acids. The CDR3 DNA is TGTGCCAGCATCGACAGGGTTTCGGTCGGCGAGCAGTACTTC. Translated: CASIDRVSVGEQYF.

This clone was picked up one time. V is TRBV19 and J is TRBJ1-6; 7 nucleotides line up with TRBD1. Germline-derived CDR1 and CDR2 are LNHDA and SQIVND (reference sequence). The CDR3 spans 15 residues. Trimming took 8 bases from V and 7 from J; bases not matched to a gene: 11. The CDR3 loop reads CASSLPTGMNSPLHF. The CDR3 DNA reads TGTGCCAGTTCTCTACCGACAGGGATGAATTCACCCCTCCACTTT.